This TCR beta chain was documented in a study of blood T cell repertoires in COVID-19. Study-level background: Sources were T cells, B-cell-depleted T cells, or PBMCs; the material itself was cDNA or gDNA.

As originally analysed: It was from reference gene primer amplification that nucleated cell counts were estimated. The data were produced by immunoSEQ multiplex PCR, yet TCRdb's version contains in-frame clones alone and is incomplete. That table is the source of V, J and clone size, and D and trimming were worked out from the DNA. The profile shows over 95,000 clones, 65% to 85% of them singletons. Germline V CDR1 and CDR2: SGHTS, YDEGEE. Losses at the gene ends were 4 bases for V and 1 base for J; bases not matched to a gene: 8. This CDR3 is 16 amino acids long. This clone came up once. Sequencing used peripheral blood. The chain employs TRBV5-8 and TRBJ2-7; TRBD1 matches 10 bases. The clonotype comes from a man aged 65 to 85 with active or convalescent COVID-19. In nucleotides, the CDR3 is TGTGCCAGCAGCAGTACCGGGACAGGGGCGTCCTACGAGCAGTACTTC. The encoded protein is CASSSTGTGASYEQYF.